This entry lists 11 T cell receptor beta chains sequenced from one sample in a study of PD-L1 blockade in urothelial cancer. Profiled with immunoSEQ multiplex PCR; TCRdb holds only in-frame clones, not every one. The sample consists of about 81,000 clones, more than 85% of them appearing once. The sample was PBMCs, taken around atezolizumab (anti-PD-L1) treatment. The receptors stem from a man between 60 and 75 years old with urothelial cancer.

This chain uses TRBV30 with TRBJ2-3; weak D call: TRBD2 (5 bases). V shed 3 bases and J shed 15 bases, with 19 bases lying between them. Germline CDR1 is GTSNPN and CDR2 is SVGIG (reference sequence). CDR3 length: 12 residues. The CDR3 here is CAWSTDYIIHYF. The CDR3, as DNA: TGTGCCTGGAGCACCGACTATATAATTCATTATTTT.

CDR3 coding DNA: TGCGCCAGCAGTGAAGGACAGGGGTCAGATACGCAGTATTTT. Its protein is CASSEGQGSDTQYF. The chain joins TRBV10-1 to TRBJ2-3; 9 bases line up with TRBD1. This CDR3 comprises 14 residues. V shed 3 bases and J 4 bases; nucleotides not matched to a gene: 2. Germline assignment: CDR1 WNHNN and CDR2 SYGVQD (reference sequence).

This CDR3 reads CASSQEPGNTEAFF. The CDR3 DNA is TGCGCCAGCAGCCAAGAGCCAGGAAACACTGAAGCTTTCTTT. The chain employs TRBV4-3 and TRBJ1-1; the D is unclear. Germline CDR1 and CDR2: LGHNA and YSLEER. CDR3 length equals 14 residues. Trimming took off 0 bases at V and 2 bases at J, with 7 bases between the two ends.

J is TRBJ2-1 and V is TRBV7-2; maybe TRBD1 (5 bases). The CDR3 has 18 amino acids. The V end lost 2 bases, the J end lost 0 bases, and 17 bases lay between the germline ends. The germline CDR1 and CDR2 sequences are SGHTA and FQGNSA. The CDR3 nucleotides are TGTGCCAGCAGCTTAACGTGGGGCCCCCTCAGCTCCTACAATGAGCAGTTCTTC. This translates into CASSLTWGPLSSYNEQFF.

The chain combines TRBV10-2 with TRBJ1-2; tentatively, D is TRBD1 (6 bases). The germline V and J ends were trimmed by 4 bases and 8 bases, with 14 bases remaining between them. From germline, CDR1 is WSHSY and CDR2 SAAADI. The CDR3 is 13 residues long. CDR3 sequence: CASSGYRDGGYTF. The CDR3 nucleotides read TGCGCCAGCAGTGGATACAGGGACGGCGGCTACACCTTC.

The chain recombines TRBV4-1 with TRBJ2-1, with 9 bases fitting TRBD2. CDR3 size: 15 residues. V was pared by 1 base and J by 7 bases, with 5 bases of the junction left unmatched. Germline CDR1 MGHRA, CDR2 YSYEKL. The CDR3 here is CASSQARGGLNEQFF. The CDR3 DNA follows: TGCGCCAGCAGCCAAGCGCGGGGGGGGCTAAATGAGCAGTTCTTC.

J is TRBJ2-2 and V is TRBV7-2; possible D gene TRBD2, 5 bases. Germline V lookup: CDR1 SGHTA, CDR2 FQGNSA. V shed 5 bases and J shed 1 base, with 11 bases lying between them. The CDR3 length is 15 residues. The chain's CDR3 is CASSPYGRNTGELFF. The CDR3 DNA is TGTGCCAGCAGCCCCTATGGGAGGAACACCGGGGAGCTGTTTTTT.

The J gene is TRBJ1-2, the V gene TRBV9; D remains ambiguous. V was clipped by 3 bases and J by 4 bases, with 10 bases between them. The length of the CDR3 is 13 residues. Germline V gene lookup returns CDR1 SGDLS and CDR2 YYNGEE. The CDR3 reads CASSALGGYGYTF. CDR3 DNA sequence: TGTGCCAGCAGCGCCTTGGGAGGCTATGGCTACACCTTC.

The chain recombines TRBV4-3 with TRBJ2-1, with TRBD2 matching 7 bases. The germline gives CDR1 LGHNA, CDR2 YSLEER. Unmatched junction bases numbered 6, after V lost 2 bases and J lost 5 bases. The CDR3 sequence is 15 residues long. CDR3 in DNA: TGCGCCAGCAGCCAACAAACCGGGACTAACAATGAGCAGTTCTTC. It codes for CASSQQTGTNNEQFF.

The table lists this clone with a count of one. The chain is built from TRBV5-1 and TRBJ2-1; tentatively, D is TRBD2 (5 bases). The CDR3 sequence is 14 residues long. In germline, CDR1 is SGHRS, CDR2 YFSETQ. The germline V and J ends were trimmed by 3 bases and 6 bases, with 13 bases remaining between them. CDR3 region: CASSWRSRGNEQFF. CDR3 nucleotide sequence: TGCGCCAGCAGCTGGAGGTCCCGGGGCAATGAGCAGTTCTTC.

The genes are TRBV2 and TRBJ2-5; 7 bases agree with TRBD1. The CDR3 is made up of 15 amino acids. Germline-derived CDR1 and CDR2 are SNHLY and FYNNEI. Germline trimming cut 5 bases from V and 1 base from J; bases unmatched to any gene: 7. The CDR3 DNA reads TGTGCCAGCAGTTTACAGGGGACCCTCCAAGAGACCCAGTACTTC. It yields the protein CASSLQGTLQETQYF.